This T cell receptor beta chain was sequenced for a study of identical twins. In TCRdb, the 5' RACE reads were re-called with MiXCR into one record per CDR3 protein. This sample has 1.5 million to 2 million distinct CDR3 sequences; less than 35% occur once, and the top ten carry 0.27%. This clonotype was observed a handful of times. Its antigen remains unknown. Study results and caveats: Weaker excess twin sharing was observed in beta out-of-frame sequences. Potential partial confounding of zero-insertion analyses by invariant MAIT and iNKT cells was noted.

The CDR3 has 12 residues. Between the trimmed V and J ends, which lost 6 bases and 6 bases, there was a span of 9 bases. The sequence was collected from a newborn girl in good health. The sequenced sample consisted of cord blood. V and J are TRBV12-3 or TRBV12-4 and TRBJ2-1; D may be TRBD1 or TRBD2 (5 bases each). CDR3 bases: TGTGCCAGCAGAGAAGGGACCAATGAGCAGTTCTTC. Translating gives CASREGTNEQFF.